This TCR beta chain was documented in a study of shared clonotypes between healthy human individuals. General study results and limits: Though the depth was large, rarefaction showed that sorted-subset sequencing was incomplete.

Notes on this clone: Its specificity is not known.

The data were produced by immunoSEQ multiplex PCR, yet TCRdb's version contains in-frame clones alone and is incomplete. The table records around 1.4 million clones, about 98.5% of them present only once. This CDR3 is built from 15 residues. Germline values: CDR1 LNHNV, CDR2 YYDKDF (reference sequence). V gave up 5 bases and J gave up 5 bases, with 16 bases separating them. The sequenced material came from naive CD4+ T cells sorted from blood. Subset denoted: CD45RA+ positively selected. The TCR sequence derives from a man between 25 and 39 years old in good health. The rearrangement links TRBV15 to TRBJ2-1; D call uncertain. The CDR3 DNA sequence: TGTGCCACCAGCCGTTGGGAACCAACACACAATGAGCAGTTCTTC. It translates to CATSRWEPTHNEQFF.